These 26 T cell receptor beta chains were all obtained from the same sample, sequenced in a study of a mutant IDH1 vaccine in newly diagnosed glioma. As for time point: week 23, last vaccination. Every vaccination contained 300 ug of the mutant IDH1 20-mer peptide and was paired with topical imiquimod. Only in-frame clones appear in the TCRdb table, and some are missing; sequencing was by immunoSEQ multiplex PCR. The repertoire holds 65,000 or so clones, around 84% seen once, with about 4% in the top ten. These receptors have no identified antigens. The material was PBMCs, obtained from a glioma patient whose treatment included an IDH1 peptide vaccine. The receptor source for this set is a young man with glioma.

The V and J genes are TRBV7-8 and TRBJ1-1, with D possibly matching TRBD1 (5 bases). CDR3 length: 16 amino acids. CDR1 and CDR2 (germline): SGHVS, FQNEAQ. The V end was cut by 5 bases, the J end by 3 bases, with 19 bases between. CDR3 sequence: CASSPGTGLRDTEAFF. For the CDR3, the DNA is TGTGCCAGCAGCCCAGGGACGGGCCTAAGGGACACTGAAGCTTTCTTT.

The chain carries TRBV27 and TRBJ1-5; TRBD1 matches 10 bases. The CDR3 is made up of 16 amino acids. The trim removed 5 bases at V and 4 bases at J, leaving 8 bases unmatched. CDR1 is MNHEY, CDR2 SMNVEV, per germline (reference sequence). DNA for the CDR3: TGTGCCAGCAGTCCCTACGGACAGGGGGGAAATCAGCCCCAGCATTTT. It is translated as CASSPYGQGGNQPQHF.

V gene TRBV5-1 combines with J gene TRBJ2-7; D gene uncertain. CDR3 length equals 14 residues. V lost 0 bases, J lost 1 base, and 8 bases lay in between. Germline V CDR1 and CDR2: SGHRS, YFSETQ. The CDR3 is CASSLAPGSYEQYF. CDR3 sequence (DNA): TGCGCCAGCAGCTTGGCCCCCGGATCCTACGAGCAGTACTTC.

The V and J genes are TRBV5-5 and TRBJ1-1; 8 nucleotides match TRBD1. Per germline, CDR1 SGHKS and CDR2 YYEKEE (reference sequence). The CDR3 contains 15 residues. The V gene end was trimmed by 4 bases and the J gene end by 1 base; junction bases not matched to a gene: 6. CDR3 in DNA: TGTGCCAGCAGCCCAACCGGGACAGGGAACACTGAAGCTTTCTTT. This sequence encodes CASSPTGTGNTEAFF.

This clone occurred a few times. The rearrangement uses TRBV5-1 and TRBJ1-1, with D hard to call. Per germline, CDR1 SGHRS and CDR2 YFSETQ. V lost 3 bases to trimming and J lost 4 bases, with 10 bases between them. The CDR3 contains 13 residues. CDR3 bases: TGCGCCAGCAGCTCCCCAGGTTTCACTGAAGCTTTCTTT. Translation gives CASSSPGFTEAFF. Filled out from reference TRBV5-1 and TRBJ1-1, the complete variable domain reads KAGVTQTPRYLIKTRGQQVTLSCSPISGHRSVSWYQQTPGQGLQFLFEYFSETQRNKGNFPGRFSGRQFSNSRSEMNVSTLELGDSALYLCASSSPGFTEAFFGQGTRLTVV.

The V gene is TRBV9, the J gene TRBJ2-2, with unresolved D. Germline V gives CDR1 SGDLS, CDR2 YYNGEE. The V and J ends lost 1 base and 6 bases respectively, with 4 bases between them. This CDR3 is built from 12 residues. Here the CDR3 reads CASSVLSGELFF. In DNA form, the CDR3 reads TGTGCCAGCAGCGTATTATCCGGGGAGCTGTTTTTT.

The chain employs TRBV15 and TRBJ2-4; 7 nucleotides match TRBD2. Per germline, CDR1 LNHNV and CDR2 YYDKDF (reference sequence). The CDR3 contains 16 residues. The V gene end was trimmed by 5 bases and the J gene end by 0 bases; junction bases not matched to a gene: 7. CDR3 in DNA: TGTGCCACCAGCGTCAGAGCGGGACTAGCCAAAAACATTCAGTACTTC. As protein: CATSVRAGLAKNIQYF.

This clone came up once. The V call is TRBV15, the J call TRBJ2-5; either TRBD1 or TRBD2 may fit D (5 bases each). The CDR3 is 13 residues long. V lost 5 bases and J lost 5, with 12 bases in between. Germline CDR1 LNHNV, CDR2 YYDKDF (reference sequence). The DNA for the CDR3 is TGTGCCACCAGCCCGAGGGGAATTGAGACCCAGTACTTC. Protein product: CATSPRGIETQYF.

V usage is TRBV13 and J usage is TRBJ2-1, with 7 bases aligning to TRBD1. The V gene end was trimmed by 5 bases and the J gene end by 5 bases; junction bases not matched to a gene: 3. Germline assignment: CDR1 PRHDT and CDR2 FYEKMQ (reference sequence). There are 13 residues in the CDR3. DNA for the CDR3: TGTGCCAGCAGCCCGGGACAGCACAATGAGCAGTTCTTC. Protein product: CASSPGQHNEQFF.

The chain joins TRBV28 to TRBJ2-5, with 12 positions matching TRBD2. CDR3 length: 16 amino acids. V trimming: 7 bases; J trimming: 1 base; junction bases outside the gene matches: 7. Germline-derived CDR1 and CDR2 are MDHEN and SYDVKM. The CDR3 nucleotides read TGTGCCAGCATCGAGACTAGCGGGGGCCTCCAAGAGACCCAGTACTTC. Amino acid sequence: CASIETSGGLQETQYF.

The gene calls are TRBV18 and TRBJ1-2; no clear D gene. Looked up from germline, CDR1 is KGHSH and CDR2 is LQKENI. The CDR3 covers 15 residues. Between the trimmed V and J ends, which lost 3 bases and 0 bases, there was a span of 11 bases. CDR3 in amino acids: CASSPVTPPNYGYTF. The CDR3 DNA is TGTGCCAGCTCACCGGTAACACCTCCTAACTATGGCTACACCTTC.

V is TRBV11-3 and J is TRBJ2-2; 7 positions agree with TRBD2. There are 16 residues in the CDR3. Germline V gene lookup returns CDR1 SGHNT and CDR2 YENEEA. Germline trimming cut 0 bases from V and 1 base from J; bases unmatched to any gene: 2. CDR3 in amino acids: CASSLDGGENTGELFF. The CDR3, as DNA: TGTGCCAGCAGCTTAGATGGGGGGGAGAACACCGGGGAGCTGTTTTTT.

V and J are TRBV7-8 and TRBJ1-2; D is unclear. Germline loops: CDR1 SGHVS, CDR2 FQNEAQ. This CDR3 is 14 amino acids long. V was cut by 1 base and J by 4 bases, with 10 bases left in between. The CDR3 loop is CASSLDWTAYGYTF. The CDR3 bases are TGTGCCAGCAGCTTAGATTGGACGGCCTATGGCTACACCTTC.

The chain combines TRBV6-1 with TRBJ1-4; D ambiguous. The CDR3 length is 15 residues. The germline gives CDR1 MNHNS, CDR2 SASEGT. The germline V and J ends were trimmed by 5 bases and 2 bases, with 12 bases remaining between them. The chain's CDR3 is CASSRSVTTNEKLFF. The CDR3 nucleotides read TGTGCCAGCAGTAGGAGTGTGACGACTAATGAAAAACTGTTTTTT.

This sequence joins TRBV18 and TRBJ2-4; maybe TRBD1 (5 bases). CDR3 length equals 16 residues. Germline assignment: CDR1 KGHSH and CDR2 LQKENI. The V end was cut by 5 bases, the J end by 1 base, with 15 bases between. The DNA of the CDR3 is TGTGCCAGCTCAGTCTTGACAGACGCGGCCAAAAACATTCAGTACTTC. Encoded protein: CASSVLTDAAKNIQYF.

This clone was seen a single time. This chain uses TRBV5-1 with TRBJ1-3; 11 bases map to TRBD1. V was pared by 4 bases and J by 1 base, with 10 bases of the junction left unmatched. The CDR3 is made up of 18 amino acids. Germline CDR1 is SGHRS and CDR2 is YFSETQ. CDR3 DNA sequence: TGCGCCAGCAGCGAAAGACCCGGACAGGGGGCTTCTGGAAACACCATATATTTT. Its translation is CASSERPGQGASGNTIYF. Full variable domain (remainder filled in from reference TRBV5-1 and TRBJ1-3): KAGVTQTPRYLIKTRGQQVTLSCSPISGHRSVSWYQQTPGQGLQFLFEYFSETQRNKGNFPGRFSGRQFSNSRSEMNVSTLELGDSALYLCASSERPGQGASGNTIYFGEGSWLTVV.

As to this clone: A junction boundary mismatches the germline segment, possibly from a read error. The chain carries TRBV5-1 and TRBJ2-1; D may match TRBD1 or TRBD2 (5 bases each). CDR1 SGHRS and CDR2 YFSETQ come from the germline V gene. The CDR3 is 14 amino acids. Here the CDR3 reads CASSLAGAYTEQFF. CDR3 bases: TGCGCCAGCAGCTTGGCCGGGGCCTACACTGAGCAGTTCTTC.

This clone was picked up a small number of times. This chain links TRBV6-5 with TRBJ1-1; 7 positions agree with TRBD1. There are 16 residues in the CDR3. V lost 0 bases and J lost 3; bases outside the gene matches: 7. Germline V lookup: CDR1 MNHEY, CDR2 SVGAGI. This chain's CDR3 is CASSYSSKTGYTEAFF. The CDR3, as DNA: TGTGCCAGCAGTTACTCGAGCAAGACAGGGTACACTGAAGCTTTCTTT.

This rearrangement joins TRBV6-5 to TRBJ1-3; the D gene is possibly TRBD1 (5 bases). V lost 6 bases to trimming and J lost 2 bases, with 8 bases between them. CDR1 and CDR2 from the germline V gene are MNHEY and SVGAGI. There are 13 residues in the CDR3. The CDR3 bases are TGTGCCAGCAGAGCGGGACCTGGAAACACCATATATTTT. This codes for CASRAGPGNTIYF.

The V gene is TRBV7-2, the J gene TRBJ2-3; 9 bases agree with TRBD2. V gave up 5 bases and J gave up 1 base; unmatched junction bases: 13. CDR1 SGHTA and CDR2 FQGNSA come from the germline V gene. The CDR3 length is 18 residues. CDR3 residues: CASSRTSSGGGGTDTQYF. DNA of the CDR3: TGTGCCAGCAGCCGCACCAGTTCGGGCGGGGGGGGCACAGATACGCAGTATTTT.

This clone has a single count. The rearrangement joins TRBV6-1 to TRBJ2-7; 9 bases line up with TRBD2. Germline V gene sequence: CDR1 MNHNS, CDR2 SASEGT. Losses at the gene ends were 7 bases for V and 3 bases for J; bases not matched to a gene: 10. This CDR3 has 15 residues. The CDR3 DNA reads TGTGCCAGCAACACGGGACTAGCCCACTACTACGAGCAGTACTTC. It encodes CASNTGLAHYYEQYF.

This clone was counted between two and nine times. Other DNA variants within this sample encode the same CDR3. The chain links TRBV18 to TRBJ1-1; D not resolved. This CDR3 is 12 amino acids long. Per germline, CDR1 KGHSH and CDR2 LQKENI. Trimming cost V 3 bases and J 1 base, with 3 bases left between them. The CDR3 here is CASSPSNTEAFF. DNA for the CDR3: TGTGCCAGCTCACCGTCGAACACTGAAGCTTTCTTT.

This clone was seen just once. This chain connects TRBV29-1 to TRBJ1-2; the D is unclear. V was pared by 2 bases and J by 3 bases, with 7 bases between. Germline V gene data show CDR1 as SQVTM and CDR2 as ANQGSEA. The CDR3 is 12 residues long. CDR3 residues: CSVESGHYGYTF. In DNA form, the CDR3 reads TGCAGCGTTGAAAGTGGACACTATGGCTACACCTTC.

This rearrangement joins TRBV19 to TRBJ2-2; TRBD2 matches at 8 bases. Germline CDR1 LNHDA, CDR2 SQIVND (reference sequence). V trimming: 8 bases; J trimming: 1 base; junction bases outside the gene matches: 6. The CDR3 sequence is 15 residues long. CDR3 sequence reads: CASCTGGMNTGELFF. CDR3 in DNA: TGTGCCAGTTGTACGGGGGGGATGAACACCGGGGAGCTGTTTTTT.

This clone was seen once. This sequence joins TRBV4-1 and TRBJ1-3; D is unclear. Trimming pared 0 bases from V and 7 bases from J, leaving 7 bases between. CDR3 length: 13 residues. CDR1 and CDR2 from the germline V gene are MGHRA and YSYEKL. The CDR3 bases are TGCGCCAGCAGCCAAGAGCTTCGTAACACCATATATTTT. Translated, it gives CASSQELRNTIYF.

CDR3 residues: CASSRRTSGGSTDTQYF. The CDR3 DNA follows: TGTGCCAGCAGTCGCCGCACTAGCGGGGGTAGCACAGATACGCAGTATTTT. This rearrangement joins TRBV28 to TRBJ2-3; 11 nucleotides match TRBD2. The CDR3 is 17 amino acids. Looked up from germline, CDR1 is MDHEN and CDR2 is SYDVKM. J was trimmed by 0 bases and V by 5 bases; bases with no gene match: 7.